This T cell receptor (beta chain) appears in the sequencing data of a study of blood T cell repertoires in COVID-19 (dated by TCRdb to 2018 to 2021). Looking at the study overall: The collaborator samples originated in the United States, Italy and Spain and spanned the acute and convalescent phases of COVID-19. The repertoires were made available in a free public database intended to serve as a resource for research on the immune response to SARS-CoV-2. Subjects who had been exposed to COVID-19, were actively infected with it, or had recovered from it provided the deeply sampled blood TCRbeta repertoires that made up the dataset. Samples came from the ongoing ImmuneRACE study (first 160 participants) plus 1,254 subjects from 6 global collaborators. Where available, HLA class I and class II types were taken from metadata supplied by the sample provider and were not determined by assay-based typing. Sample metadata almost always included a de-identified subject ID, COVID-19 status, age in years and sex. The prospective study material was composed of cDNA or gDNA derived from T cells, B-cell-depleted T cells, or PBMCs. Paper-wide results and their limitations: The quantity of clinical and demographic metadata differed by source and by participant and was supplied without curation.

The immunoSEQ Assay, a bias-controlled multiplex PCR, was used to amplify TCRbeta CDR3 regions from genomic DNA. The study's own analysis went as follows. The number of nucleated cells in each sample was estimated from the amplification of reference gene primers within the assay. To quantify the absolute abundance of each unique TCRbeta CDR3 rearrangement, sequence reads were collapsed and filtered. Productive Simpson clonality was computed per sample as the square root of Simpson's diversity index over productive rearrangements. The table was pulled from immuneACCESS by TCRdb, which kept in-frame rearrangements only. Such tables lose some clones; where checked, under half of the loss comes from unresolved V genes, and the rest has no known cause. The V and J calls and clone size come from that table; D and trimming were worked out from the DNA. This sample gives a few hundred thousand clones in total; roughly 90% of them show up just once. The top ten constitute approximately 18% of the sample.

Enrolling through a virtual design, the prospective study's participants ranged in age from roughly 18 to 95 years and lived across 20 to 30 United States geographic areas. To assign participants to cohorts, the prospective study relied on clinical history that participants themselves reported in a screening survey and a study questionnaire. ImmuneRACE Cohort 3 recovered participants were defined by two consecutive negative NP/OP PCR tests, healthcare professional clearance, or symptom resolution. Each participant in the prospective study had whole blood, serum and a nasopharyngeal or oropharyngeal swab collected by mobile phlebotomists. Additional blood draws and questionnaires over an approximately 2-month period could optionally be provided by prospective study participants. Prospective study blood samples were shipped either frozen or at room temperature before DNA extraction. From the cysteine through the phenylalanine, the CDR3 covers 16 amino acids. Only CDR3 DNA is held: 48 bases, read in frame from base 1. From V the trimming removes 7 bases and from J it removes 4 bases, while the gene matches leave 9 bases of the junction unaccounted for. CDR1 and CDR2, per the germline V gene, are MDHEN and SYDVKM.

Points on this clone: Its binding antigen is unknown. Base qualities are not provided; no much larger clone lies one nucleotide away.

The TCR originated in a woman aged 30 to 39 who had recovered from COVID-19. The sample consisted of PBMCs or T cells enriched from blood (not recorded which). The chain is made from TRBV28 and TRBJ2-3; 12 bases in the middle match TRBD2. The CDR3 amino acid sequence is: CASTSGGARSADTQYF. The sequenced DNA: TGTGCCAGCACTAGCGGGGGGGCCCGAAGCGCAGATACGCAGTATTTT.